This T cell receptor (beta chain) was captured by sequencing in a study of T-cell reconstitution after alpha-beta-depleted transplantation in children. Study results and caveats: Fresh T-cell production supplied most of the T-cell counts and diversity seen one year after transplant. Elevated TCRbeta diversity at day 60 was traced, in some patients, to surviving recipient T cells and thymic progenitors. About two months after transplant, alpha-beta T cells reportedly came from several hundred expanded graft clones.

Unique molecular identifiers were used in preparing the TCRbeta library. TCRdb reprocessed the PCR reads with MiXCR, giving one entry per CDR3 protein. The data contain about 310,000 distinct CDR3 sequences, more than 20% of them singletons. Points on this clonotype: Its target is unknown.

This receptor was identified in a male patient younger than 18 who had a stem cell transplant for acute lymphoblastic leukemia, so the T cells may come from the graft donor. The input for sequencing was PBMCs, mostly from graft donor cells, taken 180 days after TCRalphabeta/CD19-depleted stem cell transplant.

In DNA form, the CDR3 reads TGCAGTGCCCAGGACAGGGGCAATGAGCAGTTCTTC. Amino acids: CSAQDRGNEQFF. The genes are TRBV20-1 and TRBJ2-1, with 9 positions matching TRBD1. The CDR3 covers 12 residues. In germline, CDR1 is DFQATT, CDR2 SNEGSKA (reference sequence). V lost 6 bases, J lost 6 bases, and 3 bases stayed unmatched.